The clone carrying this TCR beta chain came up once. This record belongs to a study of blood T cell repertoires in COVID-19. About the research overall: Samples representing acute and convalescent COVID-19 were sourced from the United States, Italy and Spain. PBMCs, B-cell-depleted T cells, or T cells were the source of the cDNA or gDNA that made up the material.

In the authors' workflow: Using reference gene primer amplification, nucleated cell counts were estimated. Clones were read by immunoSEQ multiplex PCR, and TCRdb kept only the in-frame ones, dropping some. The DNA gave D and trimming, while V, J and clone size come from that table. The sample lists fewer than 95,000 clones; around 90% were seen once. The germline V gene encodes CDR1 SEHNR and CDR2 FQNEAQ (reference sequence). The CDR3 consists of 14 residues. V was clipped by 1 base and J by 5 bases, with 9 bases between them. The rearrangement uses TRBV7-9 and TRBJ1-5; D is undetermined. The specimen was peripheral blood. The source is a male donor with acute or convalescent COVID-19. The CDR3 DNA follows: TGTGCCAGCAGCTTAGGCGGGGTAGATCAGCCCCAGCATTTT. The encoded protein is CASSLGGVDQPQHF.